This T cell receptor (beta chain) comes out of a study of OX40 agonist ivuxolimab in advanced cancers. Regarding the research as a whole: Ivuxolimab was a fully human IgG2 agonistic monoclonal antibody targeting the costimulatory receptor OX40 (CD134). Intravenous ivuxolimab was administered to patients every 2 weeks at six dose levels: 0.01, 0.1, 0.3, 1.5, 3 and 10 mg/kg. Of the approximately 50 dose-escalation patients, hepatocellular carcinoma was present in roughly 19, melanoma in approximately 15, renal cell carcinoma in 9 and head and neck cancer in 9. The dose-escalation cohort was around 83% male with a mean age of roughly 60 years, ranging from roughly 23 to 85. Patients were allowed to have had prior anti-PD-1, anti-PD-L1 or anti-CTLA-4 therapy, and 40% of the dose-escalation patients had been treated with checkpoint inhibitors. Partial responses occurred in three dose-escalation patients: two with cutaneous melanoma and one with hepatocellular carcinoma. The purpose of peripheral TCRbeta sequencing was to test whether ivuxolimab changed TCR sequence diversity and led to clonal T-cell expansion. The monotherapy dose-escalation portion (N ≈ 50 patients) of the phase I ivuxolimab trial is reported in the paper. What the work shows at the level of the full study, not this receptor alone: The antigen specificity of the peripheral T cells that underwent clonal expansion was not determined. Low levels of normalized T-cell clonal expansion were also shown by some nonresponding patients. In partial responders in the 0.1-3.0 mg/kg groups, normalized peripheral clonal expansion was found to be among the lowest, especially among CD8+ T cells. Clonal expansion of both CD4+ and CD8+ blood T cells was observed from baseline to week 6 at doses 0.1 to 3.0 mg/kg. After ivuxolimab, more expanded clones were found on average in CD8+ T cells than in CD4+ T cells.

Genomic DNA was extracted from sorted cells for sequencing of the TCRbeta CDR3 region. The immunoSEQ Assay was used to sequence the TCRbeta CDR3 regions. Not all clones reach the TCRdb copy of this immuneACCESS table, which keeps in-frame sequences only. Checked studies attribute under half of the gap to unresolved V genes and leave the rest unexplained. The sample table lists 90,000 or so clones, 75% to 95% of them with a count of one. The ten largest clones take up 2.6% of the sample. V was cut back by 5 bases and J by 2 bases, leaving a gap of 7 bases between them. The CDR3, cysteine through phenylalanine, is 13 amino acids long. Just CDR3 DNA is preserved here, 39 bases in frame from base 1. The germline V gene (reference sequence) supplies CDR1 SGHNT and CDR2 YYREEE. The trial excluded patients who had a history of autoimmune disease or who were on systemic immunosuppression. Peripheral blood for TCR sequencing was collected from all dose cohorts at baseline, on cycle 4 day 1, and on cycle 7 day 1. Samples came from an open-label, multicenter, first-in-human phase I dose-escalation trial of ivuxolimab. Adults with locally advanced or metastatic head and neck squamous cell, hepatocellular, melanoma or renal cell carcinoma were enrolled in the trial. CD4+ and CD8+ T cells were sorted separately from peripheral blood before TCR sequencing.

The count of this clone is one. The antigen it recognizes is unknown. No clone much larger than this one lies a single base away; base qualities are absent. Sequences were derived from CD4+ or CD8+ T cells sorted from blood, sampled in a trial of the OX40 agonist ivuxolimab. The sequence links TRBV5-4 to TRBJ2-2; no D gene can be assigned with confidence. The sequence was obtained from an adult with an advanced solid tumor such as melanoma, head and neck, liver or kidney cancer. In nucleotides, the sequence is TGTGCCAGCAGTAATCAAAACACCGGGGAGCTGTTTTTT. This sequence encodes CASSNQNTGELFF.